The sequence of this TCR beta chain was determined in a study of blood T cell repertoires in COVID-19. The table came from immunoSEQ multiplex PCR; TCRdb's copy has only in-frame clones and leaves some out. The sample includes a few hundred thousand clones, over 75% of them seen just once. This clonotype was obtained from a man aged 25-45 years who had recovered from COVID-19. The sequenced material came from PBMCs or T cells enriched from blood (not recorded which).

The CDR3 loop is CASSLGAGYGYTF. CDR3 bases: TGTGCCAGCAGCTTGGGGGCAGGCTATGGCTACACCTTC. The chain links TRBV7-3 to TRBJ1-2; D may be TRBD1 (6 bases). CDR3 length: 13 residues. V was cut by 3 bases and J by 4 bases, with 9 bases left in between. The germline V gene has CDR1 SGHTA and CDR2 FQGTGA.